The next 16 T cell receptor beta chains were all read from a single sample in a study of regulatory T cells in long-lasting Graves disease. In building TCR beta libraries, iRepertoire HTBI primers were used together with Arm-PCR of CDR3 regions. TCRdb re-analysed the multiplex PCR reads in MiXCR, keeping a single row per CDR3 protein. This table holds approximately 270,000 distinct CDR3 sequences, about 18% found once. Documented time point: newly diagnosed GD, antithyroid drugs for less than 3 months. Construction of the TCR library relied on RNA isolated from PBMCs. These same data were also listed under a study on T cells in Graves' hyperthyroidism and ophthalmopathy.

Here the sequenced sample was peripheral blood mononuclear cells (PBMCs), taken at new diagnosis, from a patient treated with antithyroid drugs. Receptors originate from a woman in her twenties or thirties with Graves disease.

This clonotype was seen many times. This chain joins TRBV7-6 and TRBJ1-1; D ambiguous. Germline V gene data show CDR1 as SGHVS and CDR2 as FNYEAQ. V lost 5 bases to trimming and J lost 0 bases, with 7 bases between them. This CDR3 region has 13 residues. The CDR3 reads CASSRNMNTEAFF. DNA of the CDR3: TGTGCCAGCAGCCGGAACATGAACACTGAAGCTTTCTTT.

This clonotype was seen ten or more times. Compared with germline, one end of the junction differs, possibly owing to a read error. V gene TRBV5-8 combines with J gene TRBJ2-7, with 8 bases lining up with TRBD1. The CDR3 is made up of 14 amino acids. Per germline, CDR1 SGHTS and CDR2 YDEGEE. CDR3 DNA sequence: TGCGCCAGCAGCTGGGGACAGGCTACCTACGAGCAGTACTTC. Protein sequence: CASSWGQATYEQYF.

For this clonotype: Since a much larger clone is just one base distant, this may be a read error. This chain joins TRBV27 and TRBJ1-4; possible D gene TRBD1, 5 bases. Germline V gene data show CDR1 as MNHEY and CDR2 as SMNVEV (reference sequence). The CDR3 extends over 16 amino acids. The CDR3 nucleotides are TGTGCCGGCAGTCCCATGGGGGAAACAACTAATGAAAAACTGTTTTTT. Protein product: CAGSPMGETTNEKLFF. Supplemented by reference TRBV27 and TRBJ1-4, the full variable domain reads EAQVTQNPRYLITVTGKKLTVTCSQNMNHEYMSWYRQDPGLGLRQIYYSMNVEVTDKGDVPEGYKVSRKEKRNFPLILESPSPNQTSLYFCAGSPMGETTNEKLFFGSGTQLSVL.

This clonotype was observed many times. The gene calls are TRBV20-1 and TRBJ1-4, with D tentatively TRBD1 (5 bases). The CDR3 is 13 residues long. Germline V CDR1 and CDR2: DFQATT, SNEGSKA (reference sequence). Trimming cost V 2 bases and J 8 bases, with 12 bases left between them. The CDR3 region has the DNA TGCAGTGCTAGAAGGAGGGGAGGGGAAAAACTGTTTTTT. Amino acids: CSARRRGGEKLFF.

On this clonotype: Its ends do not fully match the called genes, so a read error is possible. DNA for the CDR3: TGTGCCAGCAGCGCACAGGGGGCGACTGAAGCTTCCTTT. Encoded protein: CASSAQGATEASF. The chain links TRBV9 to TRBJ1-1; 9 nucleotides match TRBD1. Germline V lookup: CDR1 SGDLS, CDR2 YYNGEE. This CDR3 comprises 13 residues.

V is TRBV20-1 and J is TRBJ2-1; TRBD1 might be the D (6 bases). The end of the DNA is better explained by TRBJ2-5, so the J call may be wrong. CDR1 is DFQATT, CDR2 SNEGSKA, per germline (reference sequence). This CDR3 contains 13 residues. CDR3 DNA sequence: TGCAGTGCTAGCAGGGGCCACCAAGAGACCCAGTACTTC. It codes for CSASRGHQETQYF.

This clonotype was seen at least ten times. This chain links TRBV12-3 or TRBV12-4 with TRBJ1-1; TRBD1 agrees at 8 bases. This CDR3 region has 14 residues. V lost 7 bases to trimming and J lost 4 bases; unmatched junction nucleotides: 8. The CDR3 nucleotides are TGTGCCAGCAACAAACAGGGGGTTGTCACTGAAGCTTTCTTT. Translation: CASNKQGVVTEAFF.

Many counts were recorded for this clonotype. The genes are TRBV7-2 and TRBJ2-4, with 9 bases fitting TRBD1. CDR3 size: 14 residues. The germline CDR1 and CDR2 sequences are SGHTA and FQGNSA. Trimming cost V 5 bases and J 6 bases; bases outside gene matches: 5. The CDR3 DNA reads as TGTGCCAGCAGCCGACCGGGACAGGGAAACATTCAGTACTTC. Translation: CASSRPGQGNIQYF.

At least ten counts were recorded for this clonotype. CDR3 coding DNA: TGTGCTAGTGGTTTGGTCAACAGCCACACAGATACGCAGTATTTT. Translation gives CASGLVNSHTDTQYF. The chain carries TRBV12-5 and TRBJ2-3; D remains ambiguous. This CDR3 has 15 amino acids. Germline-derived CDR1 and CDR2 are LGHNT and FRNRAP. With 0 bases removed from V and 2 bases from J, the gap between germline ends came to 9 bases. Full variable domain (outside the CDR3, taken from reference TRBV12-5 and TRBJ2-3): DARVTQTPRHKVTEMGQEVTMRCQPILGHNTVFWYRQTMMQGLELLAYFRNRAPLDDSGMPKDRFSAEMPDATLATLKIQPSEPRDSAVYFCASGLVNSHTDTQYFGPGTRLTVL.

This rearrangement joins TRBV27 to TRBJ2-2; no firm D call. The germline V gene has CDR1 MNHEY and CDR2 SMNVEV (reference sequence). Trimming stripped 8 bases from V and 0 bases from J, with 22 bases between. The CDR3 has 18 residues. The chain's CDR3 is CASRTFFRVAANTGELFF. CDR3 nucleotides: TGTGCCAGCCGTACCTTTTTTAGGGTAGCCGCGAACACCGGGGAGCTGTTTTTT.

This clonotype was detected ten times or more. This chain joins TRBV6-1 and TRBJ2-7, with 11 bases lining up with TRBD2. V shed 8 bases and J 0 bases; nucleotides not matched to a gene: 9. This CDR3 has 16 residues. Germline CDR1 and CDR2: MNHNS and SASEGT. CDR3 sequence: CASAGTSGVSSYEQYF. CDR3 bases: TGTGCCAGCGCCGGGACTAGCGGCGTGAGCTCCTACGAGCAGTACTTC.

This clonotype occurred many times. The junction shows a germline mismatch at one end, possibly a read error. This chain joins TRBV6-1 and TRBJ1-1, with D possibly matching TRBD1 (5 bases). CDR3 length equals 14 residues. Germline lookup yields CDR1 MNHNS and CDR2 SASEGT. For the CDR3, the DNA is TGCGCCAGCAGCGCCGGAGGGGCGAACACTGAAGCTTTCTTT. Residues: CASSAGGANTEAFF.

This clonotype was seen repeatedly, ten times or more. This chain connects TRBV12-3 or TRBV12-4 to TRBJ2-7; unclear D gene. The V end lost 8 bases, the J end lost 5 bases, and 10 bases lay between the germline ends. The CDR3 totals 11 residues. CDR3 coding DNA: TGTGCCAGCGGGGATCGGAACGAGCAGTACTTC. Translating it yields CASGDRNEQYF.

This CDR3 is CASSRGGWEETQYF. The CDR3 region has the DNA TGTGCCAGCTCCCGGGGGGGTTGGGAGGAGACCCAGTACTTC. The chain uses TRBV25-1 and TRBJ2-5; 8 bases fit TRBD2. The germline V gene has CDR1 MGHDK and CDR2 SYGVNS. V lost 8 bases and J lost 5; bases outside the gene matches: 10. The CDR3 is made up of 14 amino acids.

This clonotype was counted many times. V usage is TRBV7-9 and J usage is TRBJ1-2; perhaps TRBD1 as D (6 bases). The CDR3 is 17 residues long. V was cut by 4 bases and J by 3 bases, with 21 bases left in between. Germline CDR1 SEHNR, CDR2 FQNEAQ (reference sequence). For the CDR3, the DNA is TGTGCCAGCAGCTCGGGGGGGCTGGGGGCGGGTGACTATGGCTACACCTTC. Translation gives CASSSGGLGAGDYGYTF.

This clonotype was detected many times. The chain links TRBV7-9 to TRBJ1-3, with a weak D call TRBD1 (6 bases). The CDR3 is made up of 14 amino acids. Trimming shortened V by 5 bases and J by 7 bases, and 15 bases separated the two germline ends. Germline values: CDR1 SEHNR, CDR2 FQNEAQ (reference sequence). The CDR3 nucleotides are TGTGCCAGCAGCGAGAGGGGGGCGAAGAACACCATATATTTT. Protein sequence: CASSERGAKNTIYF. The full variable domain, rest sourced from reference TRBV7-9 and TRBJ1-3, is DTGVSQNPRHKITKRGQNVTFRCDPISEHNRLYWYRQTLGQGPEFLTYFQNEAQLEKSRLLSDRFSAERPKGSFSTLEIQRTEQGDSAMYLCASSERGAKNTIYFGEGSWLTVV.